The 9 T cell receptor beta chains in this list originate from one sample, sequenced in a study of T cell responses to AZD1222 COVID-19 vaccine. Clones were sequenced by immunoSEQ multiplex PCR, and TCRdb holds only the in-frame ones, with some missing. The sample lists 150,000 to 200,000 clones, approximately 90% seen once, with less than 1.3% in the top ten. The sequenced sample was peripheral blood, obtained 28 days after the second AZD1222 dose. Every receptor here comes from an adult who received the AZD1222 COVID-19 vaccine.

The chain combines TRBV6-2 or TRBV6-3 with TRBJ2-2, with 11 bases lining up with TRBD2. The V and J ends lost 0 bases and 2 bases, in that order; junction bases with no gene match: 8. The CDR3 is 19 residues long. Germline V lookup: CDR1 MNHEY, CDR2 SVGEGT. CDR3 loop: CASSYSVVAGGRNTGELFF. The CDR3 region has the DNA TGTGCCAGCAGTTACTCGGTAGTAGCGGGGGGGCGAAACACCGGGGAGCTGTTTTTT.

This chain joins TRBV25-1 and TRBJ1-6; a possible D gene is TRBD1 (6 bases). The V and J ends lost 8 bases and 6 bases respectively, with 11 bases between them. The CDR3 length is 13 residues. Germline CDR1 MGHDK, CDR2 SYGVNS. In nucleotides, the CDR3 is TGTGCCAGCGCTCGGGACATTAATTCACCCCTCCACTTT. It translates to CASARDINSPLHF.

The rearrangement uses TRBV5-1 and TRBJ1-1, with D unclear. The CDR3 contains 15 residues. The germline V and J ends were trimmed by 0 bases and 0 bases, with 9 bases remaining between them. CDR1 and CDR2 (germline): SGHRS, YFSETQ. CDR3 amino acids: CASSLGLGMNTEAFF. The CDR3 DNA reads as TGCGCCAGCAGCTTGGGGCTGGGTATGAACACTGAAGCTTTCTTT.

V gene TRBV10-3 combines with J gene TRBJ1-5, with D unclear. The CDR3 has 13 residues. V dropped 10 bases and J dropped 4 bases, with 14 bases sitting between them. The germline gives CDR1 ENHRY, CDR2 SYGVKD. The CDR3 region is CATGNPGNQPQHF. The CDR3 coding sequence is TGTGCCACAGGAAATCCTGGGAATCAGCCCCAGCATTTT.

The chain links TRBV4-1 to TRBJ2-1; TRBD1 agrees at 8 bases. J lost 6 bases, V lost 7 bases, and 8 bases had no gene match. There are 14 residues in the CDR3. Germline assignment: CDR1 MGHRA and CDR2 YSYEKL. This CDR3 reads CASTDKDRVNEQFF. The CDR3 bases are TGCGCCAGCACCGATAAGGACAGGGTCAATGAGCAGTTCTTC.

The chain joins TRBV7-9 to TRBJ1-4, with 8 bases that match TRBD1. Losses at the gene ends were 5 bases for V and 8 bases for J; bases not matched to a gene: 7. Per germline, CDR1 SEHNR and CDR2 FQNEAQ (reference sequence). The CDR3 is 14 amino acids. The CDR3 bases are TGTGCCAGCAGCAACGACAGGGGACGGGAAAAACTGTTTTTT. It yields the protein CASSNDRGREKLFF.

This clone occurred once. The V and J genes are TRBV5-1 and TRBJ1-2; D is unclear. This CDR3 region has 12 residues. The V gene lost 3 bases and the J gene lost 6 bases, with 9 bases spanning the gap. Germline V lookup: CDR1 SGHRS, CDR2 YFSETQ. The CDR3 protein is CASSSQRDGYTF. The DNA of the CDR3 is TGCGCCAGCAGCTCCCAACGGGATGGCTACACCTTC.

The chain recombines TRBV14 with TRBJ1-2; D is perhaps TRBD1 (6 bases). The V gene lost 5 bases and the J gene lost 6 bases, with 19 bases spanning the gap. The CDR3 is 15 residues long. CDR1 and CDR2 (germline): SGHDN, FVKESK. CDR3 sequence (DNA): TGTGCCAGCAGCGATTACAGGGCCGCAGGGGATGGCTACACCTTC. This codes for CASSDYRAAGDGYTF.

The rearrangement links TRBV3-1 (or the pseudogene TRBV3-2) to TRBJ1-2, with D maybe TRBD1 (5 bases). CDR3 length equals 15 residues. CDR1 and CDR2 (germline): LGHDT, YNNKEL (reference sequence). V lost 1 base and J 1 base, leaving 10 bases between the germline ends. The CDR3 DNA reads TGTGCCAGCAGCCAAGGACAGCTTCTTAACTATGGCTACACCTTC. Encoded protein: CASSQGQLLNYGYTF.